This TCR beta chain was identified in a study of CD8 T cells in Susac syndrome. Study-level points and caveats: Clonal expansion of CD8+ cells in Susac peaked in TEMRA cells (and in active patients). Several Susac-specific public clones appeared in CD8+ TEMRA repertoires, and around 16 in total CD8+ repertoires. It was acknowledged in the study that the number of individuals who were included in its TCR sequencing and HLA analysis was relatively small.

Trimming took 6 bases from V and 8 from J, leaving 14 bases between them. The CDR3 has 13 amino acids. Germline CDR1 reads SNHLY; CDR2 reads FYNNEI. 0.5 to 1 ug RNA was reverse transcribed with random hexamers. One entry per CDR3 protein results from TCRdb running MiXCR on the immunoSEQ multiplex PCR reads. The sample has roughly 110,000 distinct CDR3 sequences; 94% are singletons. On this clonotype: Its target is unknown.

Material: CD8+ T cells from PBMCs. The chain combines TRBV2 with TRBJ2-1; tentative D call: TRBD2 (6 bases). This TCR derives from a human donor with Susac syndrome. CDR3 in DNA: TGTGCCAGCAGACGGACTACTATAGATGAGCAGTTCTTC. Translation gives CASRRTTIDEQFF. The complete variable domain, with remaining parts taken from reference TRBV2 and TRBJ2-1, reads EPEVTQTPSHQVTQMGQEVILRCVPISNHLYFYWYRQILGQKVEFLVSFYNNEISEKSEIFDDQFSVERPDGSNFTLKIRSTKLEDSAMYFCASRRTTIDEQFFGPGTRLTVL.